This T cell receptor beta chain was captured in a study of blood T cell repertoires in COVID-19. Overall study: Acute-phase and convalescent COVID-19 samples originated in the United States, Italy and Spain. PBMCs, B-cell-depleted T cells, or T cells were the source of the cDNA or gDNA that made up the material.

CDR3 length: 14 amino acids. V was clipped by 1 base and J by 1 base, with 7 bases between them. CDR1 and CDR2 (germline): MGHRA, YSYEKL. Methods used by the authors: Nucleated cell counts were estimated from reference gene primer amplification. The assay was immunoSEQ multiplex PCR, and TCRdb's table has in-frame clones only and misses some. That table is the source of V, J and clone size, and D and trimming were worked out from the DNA. The table records about 83,000 clones, around nine tenths of them present only once. The chain is built from TRBV4-1 and TRBJ1-1; D not certain. Sample: peripheral blood. This sequence originates from an elderly man with active or convalescent COVID-19. CDR3 bases: TGCGCCAGCAGCCAAGTGTCCAGGAACACTGAAGCTTTCTTT. Its protein is CASSQVSRNTEAFF.